Following are 27 T cell receptor beta chains from one sample sequenced in a study of tumor and adjacent non-tumor tissue in lung cancer (dated by TCRdb to 2016 to 2019). Library preparation used multiplex PCR. Sequencing instrument: Illumina HiSeq 2500. TCRbeta libraries were constructed through three rounds of nested PCR with primers (Table S4) according to protocols modified from ARM-PCR. Through fastp at Q25 and MiXCR, TCRdb rebuilt clones from the public reads, retaining in-frame beta chains. Here each entry gathers all rows of one CDR3 protein and keeps the most common genes and DNA. The sample table holds roughly 65,000 distinct CDR3 sequences, of which approximately 63% were seen once. 20% of the sample belongs to the ten largest clones. RNA was isolated from bulk unsorted tissue, and RNA quality was assessed with a NanoDrop ND-1000 and an Agilent 2100. The specimen was lung tumor tissue. Source of these receptors: a man aged 50 to 60 with non-small cell lung cancer.

Note on this clonotype: At one end the junction does not follow the germline gene, possibly because of a read error. This rearrangement joins TRBV7-8 to TRBJ2-2, with TRBD2 identical over 14 bases. This CDR3 has 18 residues. Per the germline V gene, CDR1 is SGHVS and CDR2 is FQNEAQ. The CDR3 region is CASTLRLAGGPQTGELFF. DNA of the CDR3: TGTGCCAGCACCTTAAGACTAGCGGGAGGGCCGCAGACCGGGGAGCTGTTTTTT.

Of note for this clonotype: Relative to the germline gene, one junction end is altered; a read error may explain this. The chain recombines TRBV11-1 with TRBJ2-1; a weak D match, TRBD2 (6 bases). CDR1 and CDR2 from the germline V gene are SGHAT and FQDESV (reference sequence). The CDR3 loop spans 16 amino acids. CDR3 bases: TGTGCCAGCAGCTTCCGGGGAGGAGGCTCCTACAATGAGCAGTCCTTT. It yields the protein CASSFRGGGSYNEQSF.

Regarding this clonotype: With a much larger clone just one base away, this may be a read error. Likely a read error: the CDR3 ends without its conserved phenylalanine or tryptophan. The chain is built from TRBV6-6 and TRBJ1-5; tentative D call: TRBD1 (5 bases). V lost 0 bases and J lost 5, with 14 bases in between. The CDR3 loop spans 16 amino acids. Per the germline V gene, CDR1 is MNHNY and CDR2 is SVGAGI (reference sequence). As DNA, the CDR3 is TGTGCCAGCAGTTACTCCTCCGGGGCAACGGATCAGCCCCAGCATCTT. This gives the protein CASSYSSGATDQPQHL.

This clonotype was counted at least ten times. This chain links TRBV4-2 with TRBJ2-1, with D tentatively TRBD2 (6 bases). The length of the CDR3 is 18 residues. The germline gives CDR1 LGHNA, CDR2 YNFKEQ. V was clipped by 0 bases and J by 1 base, with 16 bases between them. In DNA form, the CDR3 reads TGTGCCAGCAGCCAAGATCCCAATAGCGGCTTATCCTACAATGAGCAGTTCTTC. Its translation is CASSQDPNSGLSYNEQFF.

Comment on this clonotype: This sequence may be a read error, since a much larger clone differs from it by one base. The CDR3 loop is CASRKQGATVTQYF. The CDR3 region has the DNA TGCGCCAGCAGAAAACAGGGGGCGACAGTTACGCAGTATTTT. J is TRBJ2-3 and V is TRBV5-1, with 9 nucleotides matching TRBD1. Germline assignment: CDR1 SGHRS and CDR2 YFSETQ. This CDR3 is built from 14 residues.

The gene calls are TRBV4-1 and TRBJ2-7, with 13 bases fitting TRBD2. CDR3 length: 19 residues. CDR1 is MGHRA and CDR2 is YSYEKL in the germline V gene. With 10 bases clipped from V and 1 base from J, the junction kept 19 bases outside the gene matches. The CDR3 loop is CANGQEGPTGLAGSYEQYF. CDR3 nucleotide sequence: TGCGCCAACGGCCAAGAAGGCCCGACGGGACTAGCGGGATCCTACGAGCAGTACTTC.

DNA of the CDR3: TGTGCCAGCAGTACTCAGGGGGGGGAGCAGCCCCAGCATTTT. It translates to CASSTQGGEQPQHF. The J gene is TRBJ1-5, the V gene TRBV6-5, with 7 bases aligning to TRBD1. Per the germline V gene, CDR1 is MNHEY and CDR2 is SVGAGI. V gave up 5 bases and J gave up 7 bases; unmatched junction bases: 8. The length of the CDR3 is 14 residues.

This clonotype was counted between two and nine times. With a much larger clone just one base away, this may be a read error. The J gene is TRBJ2-7, the V gene TRBV29-1; tentatively, D is TRBD1 (6 bases). The CDR3 is 16 residues long. The germline V gene encodes CDR1 SQVTM and CDR2 ANQGSEA. DNA for the CDR3: TGCAGCGTTGAAAGGGCGACAGGCGAAAGCTCCTACGTGCAGTACTTC. It codes for CSVERATGESSYVQYF.

This clonotype was detected ten times or more. The chain uses TRBV20-1 and TRBJ1-5, with 11 positions matching TRBD1. CDR3 length equals 14 residues. V shed 5 bases, J shed 7 bases, and the junction held 7 bases outside the gene matches. The germline V gene encodes CDR1 DFQATT and CDR2 SNEGSKA (reference sequence). The CDR3 sequence: CSASDRGLGQPQHF. CDR3 DNA: TGCAGTGCTTCGGACAGGGGGCTTGGGCAGCCCCAGCATTTT.

In the case of this clonotype: A junction end diverges from the germline sequence, so it may reflect a read error. In DNA form, the CDR3 reads TGCGCCAGCAGCTCGGCCGTGAACACCGGGGAGCTGTTTTTC. Residues: CASSSAVNTGELFF. This sequence joins TRBV5-1 and TRBJ2-2, with D perhaps TRBD2 (5 bases). The CDR3 runs 14 residues. CDR1 and CDR2 (germline): SGHRS, YFSETQ.

This clonotype was detected many times. This chain links TRBV30 with TRBJ2-2, with unresolved D. V dropped 4 bases and J dropped 0 bases, with 9 bases sitting between them. This CDR3 spans 14 amino acids. Germline values: CDR1 GTSNPN, CDR2 SVGIG (reference sequence). The DNA for the CDR3 is TGTGCCTGGACCCGATGGCCGAACACCGGGGAGCTGTTTTTT. Protein: CAWTRWPNTGELFF.

With respect to this clonotype: It is likely a read error, because the conserved phenylalanine at the end of the CDR3 is missing. This sequence joins TRBV10-3 and TRBJ2-3; maybe TRBD2 (5 bases). CDR1 ENHRY and CDR2 SYGVKD come from the germline V gene. The CDR3 is made up of 15 amino acids. V shed 3 bases and J shed 3 bases, with 13 bases lying between them. This CDR3 reads CAISESTDLTDTQYS. CDR3 coding DNA: TGTGCCATCAGTGAATCGACGGACTTGACAGATACGCAGTATTCT.

With regard to this clonotype: A much bigger clone sits one base away, suggesting this may be a read error. The chain has TRBV28 and TRBJ2-1, with 11 nucleotides matching TRBD2. Trimming at V came to 10 bases and at J to 3 bases, leaving 11 bases not matched to a gene. Germline V lookup: CDR1 MDHEN, CDR2 SYDVKM. This CDR3 has 16 residues. DNA for the CDR3: TGTGCCATCAGGCCGACTAGCGGGATTTACTACAATGAGCAGTTCTTC. Amino acid sequence: CAIRPTSGIYYNEQFF.

As for this clonotype: Without the conserved terminal phenylalanine or tryptophan, this CDR3 likely stems from a read error. This rearrangement joins TRBV12-3 or TRBV12-4 to TRBJ1-1, with 9 bases identical to TRBD1. This CDR3 spans 16 amino acids. V shed 5 bases, J shed 11 bases, and the junction held 18 bases outside the gene matches. CDR3 loop: CASSQSHGQGTSFAFP. The DNA for the CDR3 is TGTGCCAGCAGTCAATCTCACGGACAGGGGACGTCGTTTGCTTTCCCT.

J is TRBJ1-1 and V is TRBV11-2, with no clear D. The CDR3 contains 13 residues. Trimming shortened V by 7 bases and J by 7 bases, and 16 bases separated the two germline ends. Germline CDR1 reads SGHAT; CDR2 reads FQNNGV. The CDR3 region is CASNLKRNIEAFF. The CDR3 nucleotides are TGTGCCAGCAACTTGAAGAGGAATATTGAAGCTTTCTTT.

This clonotype was detected once. One end of the junction does not line up with germline, which may come from a read error. J is TRBJ2-7 and V is TRBV11-2, with D perhaps matching TRBD1 or TRBD2 (5 bases each). Germline V gives CDR1 SGHAT, CDR2 FQNNGV. This CDR3 region has 14 residues. The CDR3 nucleotides are TGCCAACAGCTTAGGGCAGGGAGCTCCTACGAGCAGTACTTC. Its translation: CQQLRAGSSYEQYF.

On this clonotype: At one of its ends the junction is not consistent with the germline gene, which may arise from a read error. This rearrangement joins TRBV6-5 to TRBJ2-2; a weak D match, TRBD2 (5 bases). The CDR3 length is 17 residues. From germline, CDR1 is MNHEY and CDR2 SVGAGI. CDR3 nucleotides: TGTGCCAGCAGTTACTCTGGACGGGATTCGAAAACCGGGGAGCTGTTTTTT. Translation: CASSYSGRDSKTGELFF.

Ten or more counts support this clonotype. The chain combines TRBV6-2 or TRBV6-3 with TRBJ2-7, with D possibly being TRBD1 or TRBD2 (5 bases each). The V end was cut by 6 bases, the J end by 1 base, with 22 bases between. This CDR3 is built from 17 residues. Per the germline V gene, CDR1 is MNHEY and CDR2 is SVGEGT. In DNA, the CDR3 is TGTGCCAGCAGAACCACACCGGGACCCTCGACGTCCTACGAGCAGTACTTC. Translated: CASRTTPGPSTSYEQYF.

At least ten counts were recorded for this clonotype. This chain joins TRBV6-1 and TRBJ2-7; 12 bases fit TRBD1. CDR3 length: 16 residues. Trimming cost V 0 bases and J 4 bases; bases outside gene matches: 4. Germline V gives CDR1 MNHNS, CDR2 SASEGT. The CDR3 region is CASSEAGQGARYEQYF. CDR3 bases: TGTGCCAGCAGTGAAGCGGGACAGGGGGCGCGGTACGAGCAGTACTTC.

In the case of this clonotype: This CDR3 is missing its conserved last phenylalanine or tryptophan, likely due to a read error. The V and J genes are TRBV11-3 and TRBJ2-2; D ambiguous. This CDR3 has 14 amino acids. V lost 7 bases, J lost 7 bases, and 16 bases lay in between. Germline V gene data show CDR1 as SGHNT and CDR2 as YENEEA. CDR3 region: CASNPNMRGGELFS. CDR3 nucleotide sequence: TGTGCCAGCAATCCCAACATGCGTGGCGGGGAGCTGTTTTCT.

Points on this clonotype: A much larger clone sits a single nucleotide away, making a read error possible. The rearrangement links TRBV4-1 to TRBJ1-3; D unresolved. Trimming removed 1 base from V and 0 bases from J, with 22 bases in between. From germline, CDR1 is MGHRA and CDR2 YSYEKL. The CDR3 has 20 amino acids. The CDR3 DNA follows: TGCGCCAGCAGCCAAGGGGTGGGAGGAGACTCCTTCATCTCTGGAAACACCATATATTTT. It yields the protein CASSQGVGGDSFISGNTIYF.

This clonotype showed up many times. The V and J genes are TRBV20-1 and TRBJ2-1, with 11 positions matching TRBD2. CDR3 length: 14 amino acids. The germline gives CDR1 DFQATT, CDR2 SNEGSKA (reference sequence). CDR3 coding DNA: TGCAGCATACCCACTAGCGGGAGAAACAATGAGCAGTTCTTC. Translated, it gives CSIPTSGRNNEQFF.

As to this clonotype: At one boundary the junction diverges from the germline segment, which might be a read error. V is TRBV10-3 and J is TRBJ2-5; 9 nucleotides align to TRBD1. CDR1 is ENHRY, CDR2 SYGVKD, per germline. This CDR3 is built from 15 residues. CDR3 nucleotides: TGTGTCATCAGTGGAACAGGGGGCCCACAAGAGACCCTGTACTTC. Translating gives CVISGTGGPQETLYF.

A word on this clonotype: The junction departs from the called germline gene at one end, perhaps through a read error. The J gene is TRBJ2-7, the V gene TRBV12-3 or TRBV12-4; 8 bases are a match to TRBD2. The CDR3 loop spans 15 amino acids. CDR3 region: CASSSQIAGLDDQYF. For the CDR3, the DNA is TGTGCCAGCAGTTCCCAGATAGCGGGGCTAGACGATCAGTACTTC.

With regard to this clonotype: No conserved phenylalanine or tryptophan is present at the end of the CDR3, so a read error is the likely explanation. The rearrangement links TRBV11-2 to TRBJ1-2, with 11 bases matching TRBD1. This CDR3 is 15 amino acids long. CDR1 and CDR2 from the germline V gene are SGHAT and FQNNGV. With 5 bases clipped from V and 6 bases from J, the junction kept 8 bases outside the gene matches. CDR3 nucleotide sequence: TGTGCCAGCAGCGGGCGGACAGGGGGCCACCATGGCTACACCCTC. Translating it yields CASSGRTGGHHGYTL.

J is TRBJ1-3 and V is TRBV28; a possible D gene is TRBD1 (6 bases). The CDR3 runs 14 residues. In germline, CDR1 is MDHEN, CDR2 SYDVKM. Deletions cut 5 bases from V and 2 bases from J, with 10 bases between. The CDR3 loop reads CASSPDSPGNTIYF. The CDR3 region has the DNA TGTGCCAGCAGTCCGGACAGCCCTGGAAACACCATATATTTT.

About this clonotype: One end of the junction does not line up with germline, which may come from a read error. The chain combines TRBV24-1 with TRBJ2-5; D is possibly TRBD1 (6 bases). The CDR3 sequence is 15 residues long. Germline CDR1 reads KGHDR; CDR2 reads SFDVKD. The CDR3: CATSSHYRDQEAQYF. Here the CDR3 DNA reads TGTGCCACCAGTTCCCACTACAGGGACCAAGAGGCCCAGTACTTC.